This section outlines one TCR beta chain sequence together with its context. Mismatch with germline at one junction end may stem from a read error. The CDR3 totals 13 residues. Germline CDR1 reads MGHRA; CDR2 reads YSYEKL. Some clones are missing from TCRdb's copy, which holds only in-frame ones; the method was immunoSEQ multiplex PCR. Among over 350,000 clones listed, roughly 85% were seen once. The sample originates from a study of blood T cell repertoires in COVID-19. The sequenced sample consisted of peripheral blood. J is TRBJ1-2 and V is TRBV4-1, with D maybe TRBD1 (6 bases). The origin of this receptor is a woman between 25 and 40 years old with active or convalescent COVID-19. The CDR3 protein is CASSLPEGHRRSF. The CDR3 DNA sequence: TGCGCCAGCAGCTTACCCGAGGGACATCGGCGCTCCTTC.